This T cell receptor (beta chain) appears in the sequencing data of a study of graft-versus-host responses after intestinal transplantation. Study details: Grafts were multivisceral, liver-intestinal, or isolated intestinal. Anti-thymocyte globulin induction, then tacrolimus and steroids for two to four years, went to all recipients.

This table comes from immunoSEQ multiplex PCR, and its TCRdb copy is limited to in-frame clones, with some not included. The sample contains about 18,000 clones, around 39% of which appear only once. General study points: Detected in recipient marrow were GvH clones, some of which were first observed in ileum or blood.

The length of the CDR3 is 16 residues. Responders (around 200,000, CFSE-labeled) met around 200,000 stimulators that were irradiated and violet-dye-labeled. This clonotype was sampled from a human patient who received an intestinal transplant. This sample comprised alloreactive CD4+ T cells from a mixed lymphocyte reaction culture, obtained before intestinal transplant. Stated subset: CFSE-low proliferating T cells sorted from roughly six-day pre-transplant mixed lymphocyte reaction (GvH or HvG direction). The chain couples TRBV21-1 to TRBJ2-2; no DNA check was done on the table's D call, TRBD1. TRBV21-1 is recorded as a pseudogene. The CDR3 coding sequence is TGTGCCAGCAGCAATCTTACAGGGCCGAACACCGGGGAGCTGTTTTTT. Translating gives CASSNLTGPNTGELFF.